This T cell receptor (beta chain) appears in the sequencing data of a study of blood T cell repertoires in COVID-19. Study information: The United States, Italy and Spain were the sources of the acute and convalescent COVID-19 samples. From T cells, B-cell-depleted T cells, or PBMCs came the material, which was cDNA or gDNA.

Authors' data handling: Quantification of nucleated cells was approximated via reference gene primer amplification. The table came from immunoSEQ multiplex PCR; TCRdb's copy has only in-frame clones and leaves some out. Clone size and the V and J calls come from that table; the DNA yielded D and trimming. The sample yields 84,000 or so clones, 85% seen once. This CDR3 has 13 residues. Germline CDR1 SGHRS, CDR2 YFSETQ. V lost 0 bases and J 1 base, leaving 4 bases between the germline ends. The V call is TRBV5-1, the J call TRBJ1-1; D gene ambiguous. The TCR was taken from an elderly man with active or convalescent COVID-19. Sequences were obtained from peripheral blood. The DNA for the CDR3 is TGCGCCAGCAGCTTGGACAGGAACACTGAAGCTTTCTTT. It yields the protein CASSLDRNTEAFF.